Included here is one T cell receptor (beta chain) sequence, with context. Original methodology: How many nucleated cells were present was estimated from reference gene primer amplification. Generated by immunoSEQ multiplex PCR, the TCRdb table keeps only in-frame clones and is missing some. That table furnishes V, J and clone size, whereas the DNA furnished D and trimming. The profile shows about 98,000 clones, approximately 81% of them singletons. This sample was taken from a study of blood T cell repertoires in COVID-19. The overall study: Acute-phase and convalescent COVID-19 samples originated in the United States, Italy and Spain. In each case, the material was cDNA or gDNA derived from T cells, B-cell-depleted T cells, or PBMCs.

The CDR3 runs to 12 residues. Trimming shortened V by 3 bases and J by 2 bases, and 5 bases separated the two germline ends. CDR1 is DFQATT and CDR2 is SNEGSKA in the germline V gene (reference sequence). The source material was peripheral blood. The sequence derives from a man in his sixties with acute or convalescent COVID-19. The chain couples TRBV20-1 to TRBJ1-3, with D unresolved. The chain's CDR3 is CSASPTGNTIYF. CDR3 coding DNA: TGCAGTGCTAGTCCTACTGGAAACACCATATATTTT.